The 31 T cell receptor beta chains below were found in one sample sequenced in a study of cytomegalovirus exposure and HLA in healthy donors. 60 Vbeta and 13 Jbeta primers were used in PCR. The method was immunoSEQ multiplex PCR; TCRdb's version includes in-frame clones alone and lacks a portion of them. The sample contains around 100,000 clones, about 76% of which appear only once. The sequenced material came from PBMCs. The receptors derive from a woman in her 70s in good health and CMV-seropositive.

This clone occurred once. The chain's CDR3 is CATSREKRVYEQYF. The CDR3 DNA reads as TGTGCCACCAGCAGAGAGAAGCGGGTCTACGAGCAGTACTTC. The chain links TRBV15 to TRBJ2-7, with D possibly TRBD2 on 6 matching bases. The V end was cut by 0 bases, the J end by 3 bases, with 9 bases between. Germline-derived CDR1 and CDR2 are LNHNV and YYDKDF (reference sequence). CDR3 length: 14 residues. The whole variable domain, remainder taken from reference TRBV15 and TRBJ2-7, is DAMVIQNPRYQVTQFGKPVTLSCSQTLNHNVMYWYQQKSSQAPKLLFHYYDKDFNNEADTPDNFQSRRPNTSFCFLDIRSPGLGDTAMYLCATSREKRVYEQYFGPGTRLTVT.

This sequence joins TRBV27 and TRBJ1-2; 9 nucleotides match TRBD1. The junction had 6 bases not matched to a gene; V was cut back by 5 bases and J by 8 bases. The CDR3 extends over 13 amino acids. The germline V gene has CDR1 MNHEY and CDR2 SMNVEV (reference sequence). The CDR3 sequence is CASSEDRGRGYTF. The CDR3 nucleotides read TGTGCCAGCAGTGAGGACAGGGGTCGCGGCTACACCTTC.

The chain is built from TRBV7-2 and TRBJ1-1, with D maybe TRBD1 (5 bases). CDR3 length: 11 amino acids. Between the trimmed V and J ends, which lost 4 bases and 5 bases, there was a span of 5 bases. Germline V gene sequence: CDR1 SGHTA, CDR2 FQGNSA. CDR3 sequence: CASSYRTEAFF. CDR3 nucleotides: TGTGCCAGCAGCTACAGGACTGAAGCTTTCTTT.

The chain is built from TRBV5-4 and TRBJ2-7, with 8 positions matching TRBD1. Germline CDR1 reads SGHNT; CDR2 reads YYREEE (reference sequence). This CDR3 has 14 residues. V shed 3 bases, J shed 2 bases, and the junction held 4 bases outside the gene matches. The CDR3 DNA sequence: TGTGCCAGCAGCTGGACAGGGCGCACCTACGAGCAGTACTTC. Translation: CASSWTGRTYEQYF.

The chain is built from TRBV5-4 and TRBJ2-6, with D perhaps matching TRBD2 (5 bases). Trimming removed 0 bases from V and 0 bases from J, with 10 bases in between. The germline V gene encodes CDR1 SGHNT and CDR2 YYREEE (reference sequence). The CDR3 contains 17 residues. The CDR3 DNA sequence: TGTGCCAGCAGCTTGGCCGGGATCCTCTCTGGGGCCAACGTCCTGACTTTC. It specifies CASSLAGILSGANVLTF.

The rearrangement joins TRBV7-2 to TRBJ2-1, with a weak D call TRBD1 (6 bases). Germline values: CDR1 SGHTA, CDR2 FQGNSA. The ends were cut back, 5 bases at V and 7 bases at J, with 12 bases in the middle. The CDR3 covers 13 residues. The CDR3 is CASSPGAQNEQFF. As DNA, the CDR3 is TGTGCCAGCAGCCCAGGGGCCCAGAATGAGCAGTTCTTC.

The V gene is TRBV6-1, the J gene TRBJ1-5; possibly TRBD1 for D (6 bases). CDR3 length: 11 amino acids. Looked up from germline, CDR1 is MNHNS and CDR2 is SASEGT. V was clipped by 2 bases and J by 16 bases, with 12 bases between them. As DNA, the CDR3 is TGTGCCAGCAGTGAAAAAGACAGGCCTCATTTT. Its protein is CASSEKDRPHF.

The J gene is TRBJ2-3, the V gene TRBV5-1; 9 bases map to TRBD1. This CDR3 spans 17 amino acids. Germline CDR1 reads SGHRS; CDR2 reads YFSETQ. V lost 0 bases and J lost 8; bases outside the gene matches: 13. The CDR3 loop reads CASSLGSRTGAPFTQYF. The DNA of the CDR3 is TGCGCCAGCAGCTTGGGGTCTCGGACAGGGGCCCCTTTTACGCAGTATTTT.

The rearrangement joins TRBV7-2 to TRBJ1-2, with 7 nucleotides matching TRBD1. With 4 bases clipped from V and 5 bases from J, the junction kept 7 bases outside the gene matches. From germline, CDR1 is SGHTA and CDR2 FQGNSA. The CDR3 loop spans 14 amino acids. Here the CDR3 DNA reads TGTGCCAGCAGCTCCAAACAGGGGAGGTATGGCTACACCTTC. It translates to CASSSKQGRYGYTF.

The chain recombines TRBV30 with TRBJ1-1, with a weak D call TRBD1 (6 bases). The germline V gene has CDR1 GTSNPN and CDR2 SVGIG (reference sequence). V gave up 3 bases and J gave up 5 bases, with 13 bases separating them. The CDR3 contains 13 residues. The CDR3 spells CAWRERGTTEAFF. In nucleotides, the CDR3 is TGTGCCTGGAGGGAGAGGGGGACGACTGAAGCTTTCTTT.

This clone has only one observation. This chain connects TRBV14 to TRBJ1-1, with D perhaps matching TRBD1 (5 bases). CDR1 and CDR2 (germline): SGHDN, FVKESK. This CDR3 contains 15 residues. Deletions cut 4 bases from V and 6 bases from J, with 18 bases between. The CDR3 bases are TGTGCCAGCAGCCCCCTGGACACGCTCAGGGCTGAAGCTTTCTTT. This gives the protein CASSPLDTLRAEAFF.

The chain uses TRBV28 and TRBJ2-3, with D possibly being TRBD1 (6 bases). This CDR3 region has 15 residues. V was pared by 8 bases and J by 0 bases, with 15 bases between. Germline values: CDR1 MDHEN, CDR2 SYDVKM. The DNA of the CDR3 is TGTGCCAGCGGGATAGGGGGACCTAGCACAGATACGCAGTATTTT. This sequence encodes CASGIGGPSTDTQYF.

The J gene is TRBJ2-3, the V gene TRBV15; 7 bases fit TRBD2. Germline loops: CDR1 LNHNV, CDR2 YYDKDF (reference sequence). The CDR3 runs to 14 residues. V gave up 5 bases and J gave up 4 bases; unmatched junction bases: 6. CDR3 DNA sequence: TGTGCCACCAGCTTGCGGGAGACGTCAGATACGCAGTATTTT. Residues: CATSLRETSDTQYF.

A note on this clone: The sample has other DNA sequences that encode this CDR3 too. V is TRBV19 and J is TRBJ1-1; D remains unclear. Germline CDR1 LNHDA, CDR2 SQIVND (reference sequence). Trimming removed 1 base at V and 1 base at J, with 4 bases between. The CDR3 runs 13 residues. CDR3 sequence reads: CASSIGQNTEAFF. In DNA, the CDR3 is TGTGCCAGTAGTATAGGGCAGAACACTGAAGCTTTCTTT. Drawing the rest from reference TRBV19 and TRBJ1-1, the complete variable domain is DGGITQSPKYLFRKEGQNVTLSCEQNLNHDAMYWYRQDPGQGLRLIYYSQIVNDFQKGDIAEGYSVSREKKESFPLTVTSAQKNPTAFYLCASSIGQNTEAFFGQGTRLTVV.

This chain uses TRBV9 with TRBJ2-5, with D hard to call. TRBJ2-7 matches the DNA end more closely, so the J call is doubtful. The CDR3 loop spans 16 amino acids. Germline V gives CDR1 SGDLS, CDR2 YYNGEE. In DNA form, the CDR3 reads TGTGCCAGCAGCGTAGGAGGTCCGTCCGTCAGTTACGAGCAGTACTTC. Protein: CASSVGGPSVSYEQYF.

The rearrangement links TRBV11-3 to TRBJ1-2; the match to TRBD1 covers 7 bases. J lost 5 bases, V lost 0 bases, and 0 bases had no gene match. Germline loops: CDR1 SGHNT, CDR2 YENEEA. The CDR3 sequence is 13 residues long. CDR3: CASSLEQGYGYTF. CDR3 coding DNA: TGTGCCAGCAGCTTAGAACAGGGGTATGGCTACACCTTC.

The genes are TRBV18 and TRBJ2-1; D perhaps matches TRBD2 (7 bases). The V gene lost 0 bases and the J gene lost 8 bases, with 20 bases spanning the gap. The CDR3 length is 17 residues. Germline V lookup: CDR1 KGHSH, CDR2 LQKENI. The chain's CDR3 is CASSPPLASGRGDEQFF. The CDR3 bases are TGTGCCAGCTCACCACCGTTAGCTAGCGGCAGGGGCGATGAGCAGTTCTTC.

V and J are TRBV28 and TRBJ2-6; a possible D gene is TRBD1 (6 bases). This CDR3 is built from 16 residues. The V gene's germline CDR1 is MDHEN and CDR2 SYDVKM. V lost 6 bases and J 4 bases, leaving 16 bases between the germline ends. CDR3: CASRSRTGWGANVLTF. In DNA form, the CDR3 reads TGTGCCAGCAGATCCCGTACAGGGTGGGGGGCCAACGTCCTGACTTTC.

V usage is TRBV7-2 and J usage is TRBJ2-5; 11 nucleotides align to TRBD2. The end of the DNA aligns better with TRBJ2-7, so the J call may be wrong. Germline lookup yields CDR1 SGHTA and CDR2 FQGNSA. The CDR3 is made up of 14 amino acids. The CDR3 DNA follows: TGTGCCAGCAGCTTCACTAGCGGGAGCTACGAGCAGTACTTC. Amino acids: CASSFTSGSYEQYF.

The chain recombines TRBV5-6 with TRBJ2-3; TRBD2 matches 9 bases. The ends lost 6 bases at V and 3 bases at J; junction bases unmatched: 11. Germline assignment: CDR1 SGHDT and CDR2 YYEEEE. The CDR3 is 16 residues long. The CDR3 loop reads CASIELGTSITDTQYF. DNA of the CDR3: TGTGCCAGCATCGAACTCGGGACTAGCATTACAGATACGCAGTATTTT.

This sequence joins TRBV7-2 and TRBJ2-4; D may be TRBD1 (6 bases). From germline, CDR1 is SGHTA and CDR2 FQGNSA. Trimming took 2 bases from V and 1 from J, leaving 9 bases between them. CDR3 size: 15 residues. The CDR3 DNA reads TGTGCCAGCAGCTTAATGCAGGGGGCCAAAAACATTCAGTACTTC. It is translated as CASSLMQGAKNIQYF.

The J gene is TRBJ2-3, the V gene TRBV6-5; TRBD2 might be the D (7 bases). Germline values: CDR1 MNHEY, CDR2 SVGAGI. CDR3 length equals 15 residues. The V gene lost 3 bases and the J gene lost 3 bases, with 13 bases spanning the gap. The CDR3 spells CASSYRGGRTDTQYF. The CDR3, as DNA: TGTGCCAGCAGTTATAGGGGGGGGCGTACAGATACGCAGTATTTT.

A few counts support this clone. CDR3 loop: CASSLGAGNQPQHF. CDR3 nucleotides: TGCGCCAGCAGCTTGGGGGCAGGGAATCAGCCCCAGCATTTT. This chain joins TRBV5-1 and TRBJ1-5; TRBD1 might be the D (5 bases). With 0 bases removed from V and 4 bases from J, the gap between germline ends came to 8 bases. Per germline, CDR1 SGHRS and CDR2 YFSETQ. This CDR3 has 14 amino acids.

The chain recombines TRBV27 with TRBJ2-5; 10 nucleotides align to TRBD2. V was clipped by 2 bases and J by 8 bases; unmatched bases: 5. CDR3 length equals 14 residues. CDR1 is MNHEY, CDR2 SMNVEV, per germline (reference sequence). CDR3: CASSLEASGRTQYF. The CDR3 DNA reads TGTGCCAGCAGTTTAGAGGCTAGCGGGAGAACCCAGTACTTC.

This chain joins TRBV5-6 and TRBJ2-3; 9 positions agree with TRBD1. J was trimmed by 3 bases and V by 2 bases; bases with no gene match: 4. Per germline, CDR1 SGHDT and CDR2 YYEEEE. The CDR3 totals 15 residues. CDR3 in amino acids: CASSFYRGHTDTQYF. CDR3 nucleotides: TGTGCCAGCAGCTTTTACAGGGGGCATACAGATACGCAGTATTTT.

The table lists this clone with a few counts. V is TRBV10-3 and J is TRBJ2-7; 9 nucleotides line up with TRBD1. This CDR3 spans 16 amino acids. The ends lost 7 bases at V and 5 bases at J; junction bases unmatched: 15. The germline gives CDR1 ENHRY, CDR2 SYGVKD. CDR3 region: CAINAGTGIPPDEQYF. Written as DNA, the CDR3 is TGTGCCATCAACGCTGGGACAGGGATTCCGCCCGACGAGCAGTACTTC.

This chain uses TRBV7-2 with TRBJ2-7; 9 nucleotides align to TRBD2. Germline V gives CDR1 SGHTA, CDR2 FQGNSA. This CDR3 region has 17 residues. V lost 2 bases and J lost 2; bases outside the gene matches: 10. In DNA, the CDR3 is TGTGCCAGCAGCTTAAGGGCTAGCGGGACCCCCCCCTACGAGCAGTACTTC. Amino acids: CASSLRASGTPPYEQYF.

The V and J genes are TRBV10-3 and TRBJ2-3; TRBD1 aligns across 8 bases. The germline CDR1 and CDR2 sequences are ENHRY and SYGVKD. J lost 2 bases, V lost 4 bases, and 8 bases had no gene match. The CDR3 runs to 16 residues. For the CDR3, the DNA is TGTGCCATCAGTGGGACCGGGACAGGTCTCACAGATACGCAGTATTTT. This gives the protein CAISGTGTGLTDTQYF.

The genes are TRBV21-1 and TRBJ2-1; the D call TRBD2 from the table was never checked on the DNA. TRBV21-1 is an annotated pseudogene. This CDR3 spans 18 amino acids. The CDR3, as DNA: TGTGCCAGCAGTCCTCTCTATCGGTTCGCGATAGTTTACAATGAGCAGTTCTTC. It codes for CASSPLYRFAIVYNEQFF.

Concerning this clone: One end of the junction does not line up with germline, which may come from a read error. V is TRBV7-9 and J is TRBJ2-7; D is uncertain. This CDR3 has 13 amino acids. Germline CDR1 reads SEHNR; CDR2 reads FQNEAQ (reference sequence). CDR3 loop: CSSSLPTVYEQYF. The CDR3 DNA follows: TGTTCCAGCAGCTTACCCACAGTCTACGAGCAGTACTTC.

The genes are TRBV5-1 and TRBJ2-7; 10 bases are shared with TRBD1. This CDR3 region has 13 residues. The V and J ends lost 5 bases and 6 bases, in that order; junction bases with no gene match: 5. Germline V gene sequence: CDR1 SGHRS, CDR2 YFSETQ. CDR3 in DNA: TGCGCCAGCAGTTTAGACAGGGGGCTCGAGCAGTACTTC. It yields the protein CASSLDRGLEQYF.